Each of the 30 T cell receptor beta chains below was sequenced from the same sample in a study of blood T cell repertoires in COVID-19. Using immunoSEQ multiplex PCR, the repertoire was profiled, and TCRdb retains in-frame clones only, with some absent. This sample has 130,000 or so clones, with around four fifths found just once. Sequencing was performed on PBMCs or T cells enriched from blood (not recorded which). These TCRs come from a middle-aged man with acute COVID-19.

This rearrangement joins TRBV27 to TRBJ2-7, with 9 nucleotides matching TRBD2. This CDR3 is built from 14 residues. The trim removed 4 bases at V and 3 bases at J, leaving 4 bases unmatched. The germline gives CDR1 MNHEY, CDR2 SMNVEV (reference sequence). The CDR3 nucleotides are TGTGCCAGCAGTTCCGGGACTAGCAGCTACGAGCAGTACTTC. It specifies CASSSGTSSYEQYF.

V and J are TRBV19 and TRBJ2-1; 14 bases align to TRBD2. This CDR3 is built from 14 residues. The junction had 8 bases not matched to a gene; V was cut back by 9 bases and J by 10 bases. Germline CDR1 LNHDA, CDR2 SQIVND (reference sequence). The CDR3 spells CASRLAGGPAEQFF. The CDR3 bases are TGTGCCAGCAGACTAGCGGGAGGGCCTGCAGAGCAGTTCTTC. Drawing the rest from reference TRBV19 and TRBJ2-1, the complete variable domain is DGGITQSPKYLFRKEGQNVTLSCEQNLNHDAMYWYRQDPGQGLRLIYYSQIVNDFQKGDIAEGYSVSREKKESFPLTVTSAQKNPTAFYLCASRLAGGPAEQFFGPGTRLTVL.

The chain is built from TRBV18 and TRBJ1-1; D possibly corresponds to TRBD1 (6 bases). V lost 2 bases to trimming and J lost 5 bases, with 15 bases between them. Per the germline V gene, CDR1 is KGHSH and CDR2 is LQKENI. The CDR3 consists of 15 residues. DNA of the CDR3: TGTGCCAGCTCACCAAGAGCGACAGGAGGAACTGAAGCTTTCTTT. Translated: CASSPRATGGTEAFF.

This clone was seen more than once but under ten times. The chain has TRBV5-8 and TRBJ2-1; the match to TRBD1 covers 8 bases. The trim removed 1 base at V and 2 bases at J, leaving 5 bases unmatched. This CDR3 is 16 amino acids long. In germline, CDR1 is SGHTS, CDR2 YDEGEE. The CDR3 nucleotides read TGTGCCAGCAGCTTGCGGGCAGGGGGCACCTACAATGAGCAGTTCTTC. Residues: CASSLRAGGTYNEQFF. Based on the CDR3 plus reference TRBV5-8 and TRBJ2-1, the full variable domain is EAGVTQSPTHLIKTRGQQATLRCSPISGHTSVYWYQQALGLGLQFLLWYDEGEERNRGNFPPRFSGRQFPNYSSELNVNALELEDSALYLCASSLRAGGTYNEQFFGPGTRLTVL.

This chain links TRBV12-5 with TRBJ2-5; TRBD1 matches 9 bases. CDR1 is LGHNT and CDR2 is FRNRAP in the germline V gene. V lost 1 base and J lost 2; bases outside the gene matches: 5. The CDR3 has 16 residues. The DNA for the CDR3 is TGTGCTAGTGGTTTGGGTACAGGGGGCAGGCAAGAGACCCAGTACTTC. Translation: CASGLGTGGRQETQYF.

The chain carries TRBV30 and TRBJ1-2, with 7 positions matching TRBD1. The germline V gene has CDR1 GTSNPN and CDR2 SVGIG (reference sequence). The length of the CDR3 is 14 residues. With 1 base clipped from V and 6 bases from J, the junction kept 8 bases outside the gene matches. CDR3 coding DNA: TGTGCCTGGAGTGGAGGGGGCGAAGTCGATGGCTACACCTTC. Protein product: CAWSGGGEVDGYTF.

The rearrangement uses TRBV7-9 and TRBJ2-5, with 9 nucleotides matching TRBD2. V shed 1 base, J shed 5 bases, and the junction held 5 bases outside the gene matches. This CDR3 is 15 amino acids long. Per the germline V gene, CDR1 is SEHNR and CDR2 is FQNEAQ (reference sequence). CDR3 sequence reads: CASSLDGAGGETQYF. The CDR3 DNA reads as TGTGCCAGCAGCTTAGACGGGGCGGGAGGGGAGACCCAGTACTTC.

This clone was detected once. CDR3 nucleotide sequence: TGTGCCAGCAGCTTACCCTCCGGGGGAGCCCATGAGCAGTTCTTC. Translated, it gives CASSLPSGGAHEQFF. The chain joins TRBV7-3 to TRBJ2-1; tentative D call: TRBD2 (6 bases). The CDR3 loop spans 15 amino acids. Germline values: CDR1 SGHTA, CDR2 FQGTGA. The ends were cut back, 2 bases at V and 8 bases at J, with 16 bases in the middle.

The chain combines TRBV14 with TRBJ1-3; D is undetermined. This CDR3 is 14 amino acids long. Deletions cut 3 bases from V and 0 bases from J, with 6 bases between. Germline CDR1 and CDR2: SGHDN and FVKESK. The CDR3 nucleotides are TGTGCCAGCAGCCATACATTCTCTGGAAACACCATATATTTT. Its protein product is CASSHTFSGNTIYF.

The V and J genes are TRBV4-2 and TRBJ2-2; 10 nucleotides align to TRBD2. V shed 0 bases and J 7 bases; nucleotides not matched to a gene: 2. The CDR3 covers 15 residues. CDR1 is LGHNA and CDR2 is YNFKEQ in the germline V gene. The CDR3, as DNA: TGTGCCAGCAGCCAAGAAGCGGGAGGGCACGGGGAGCTGTTTTTT. Translated, it gives CASSQEAGGHGELFF.

This clone was recorded a few times. At one end, the junction sequence differs from germline, possibly due to a read error. The chain links TRBV7-2 to TRBJ1-3, with a possible D match to TRBD1 (5 bases). There are 13 residues in the CDR3. CDR1 and CDR2 from the germline V gene are SGHTA and FQGNSA. Here the CDR3 reads CASSQNSGAVPDF. The DNA of the CDR3 is TGTGCCAGCAGCCAAAATTCTGGGGCCGTCCCCGATTTT.

The V call is TRBV2, the J call TRBJ1-5; 7 bases map to TRBD1. The CDR3 loop spans 14 amino acids. V shed 4 bases and J 2 bases; nucleotides not matched to a gene: 2. Germline CDR1 reads SNHLY; CDR2 reads FYNNEI. CDR3 DNA sequence: TGTGCCAGCAGTGTCGGACAGGGCAATCAGCCCCAGCATTTT. Its protein is CASSVGQGNQPQHF.

The rearrangement joins TRBV5-5 to TRBJ2-2; D remains unclear. Trimming removed 4 bases at V and 7 bases at J, with 17 bases between. In germline, CDR1 is SGHKS, CDR2 YYEKEE (reference sequence). The CDR3 consists of 15 residues. The CDR3 loop is CASSLKAGPDGELFF. In DNA form, the CDR3 reads TGTGCCAGCAGCCTCAAGGCAGGCCCCGACGGGGAGCTGTTTTTT.

This sequence joins TRBV6-5 and TRBJ1-1; D is undetermined. Germline loops: CDR1 MNHEY, CDR2 SVGAGI. The CDR3 spans 14 residues. With 7 bases removed from V and 2 bases from J, the gap between germline ends came to 14 bases. CDR3 sequence (DNA): TGTGCCAGCACTTCTGGGCAGAGTAACACTGAAGCTTTCTTT. Its protein product is CASTSGQSNTEAFF.

The V gene is TRBV18, the J gene TRBJ1-1; tentatively, D is TRBD1 (5 bases). Germline CDR1 reads KGHSH; CDR2 reads LQKENI. The CDR3 totals 15 residues. Trimming took 5 bases from V and 2 from J, leaving 15 bases between them. CDR3 sequence reads: CASSVQSGINTEAFF. CDR3 in DNA: TGTGCCAGCTCAGTCCAGTCAGGGATAAACACTGAAGCTTTCTTT.

The chain uses TRBV5-1 and TRBJ1-6; D is possibly TRBD1 (6 bases). Germline V lookup: CDR1 SGHRS, CDR2 YFSETQ. The V and J ends lost 0 bases and 9 bases respectively, with 13 bases between them. CDR3 length: 15 amino acids. The DNA of the CDR3 is TGCGCCAGCAGCTTGGTTGGGGGCAACGGTTCACCCCTCCACTTT. Its translation: CASSLVGGNGSPLHF.

A single count supports this clone. The chain links TRBV6-4 to TRBJ1-6, with D unclear. The germline V gene has CDR1 MRHNA and CDR2 SNTAGT. The CDR3 extends over 13 amino acids. V lost 6 bases, J lost 6 bases, and 9 bases lay in between. The CDR3 sequence: CASSSAGNSPLHF. DNA for the CDR3: TGTGCCAGCAGCTCGGCGGGTAATTCACCCCTCCACTTT.

The CDR3 here is CASSLEGNYEQYF. The CDR3, as DNA: TGTGCCAGCAGCTTGGAGGGGAACTACGAGCAGTACTTC. This sequence joins TRBV5-8 and TRBJ2-7; TRBD1 is a possible D gene (5 bases). CDR1 SGHTS and CDR2 YDEGEE come from the germline V gene. The V end lost 0 bases, the J end lost 3 bases, and 7 bases lay between the germline ends. The CDR3 contains 13 residues.

This clone was observed a single time. The chain employs TRBV6-5 and TRBJ2-2; 10 nucleotides line up with TRBD1. This CDR3 has 15 residues. CDR1 MNHEY and CDR2 SVGAGI come from the germline V gene. The V and J ends lost 5 bases and 6 bases, in that order; junction bases with no gene match: 6. CDR3: CASSLGQGMAGELFF. The CDR3 bases are TGTGCCAGCAGTCTGGGACAGGGGATGGCCGGGGAGCTGTTTTTT.

CDR3 loop: CASIERGDYNEQFF. The CDR3 DNA follows: TGTGCCAGCATTGAGCGGGGGGATTACAATGAGCAGTTCTTC. The rearrangement uses TRBV2 and TRBJ2-1; 9 positions agree with TRBD2. Germline lookup yields CDR1 SNHLY and CDR2 FYNNEI. This CDR3 spans 14 amino acids. With V trimmed by 7 bases and J by 4 bases, 5 bases remained unmatched.

This clone was seen only a few times. The chain joins TRBV7-2 to TRBJ2-7; the match to TRBD1 covers 8 bases. This CDR3 comprises 15 residues. J lost 1 base, V lost 4 bases, and 6 bases had no gene match. Per the germline V gene, CDR1 is SGHTA and CDR2 is FQGNSA. CDR3: CASSWTGTGSYEQYF. The CDR3 DNA reads TGTGCCAGCAGCTGGACCGGGACAGGTTCCTACGAGCAGTACTTC.

The CDR3 loop reads CASSLGAVLLNTEAFF. CDR3 DNA: TGTGCCAGCAGCTTAGGGGCAGTCCTATTAAACACTGAAGCTTTCTTT. This chain links TRBV7-2 with TRBJ1-1, with D unclear. V lost 1 base to trimming and J lost 2 bases, with 14 bases between them. The CDR3 has 16 amino acids. Looked up from germline, CDR1 is SGHTA and CDR2 is FQGNSA.

The chain couples TRBV6-1 to TRBJ2-7, with D maybe TRBD2 (6 bases). V was trimmed by 2 bases and J by 2 bases, leaving 10 bases between them. The CDR3 spans 14 residues. Germline CDR1 is MNHNS and CDR2 is SASEGT. DNA of the CDR3: TGTGCCAGCAGTGAAACCAGCGGGCCCTACGAGCAGTACTTC. It translates to CASSETSGPYEQYF.

V is TRBV9 and J is TRBJ2-1; weak D call: TRBD2 (6 bases). CDR1 is SGDLS, CDR2 YYNGEE, per germline. The V end was cut by 0 bases, the J end by 7 bases, with 11 bases between. This CDR3 has 14 residues. CDR3 nucleotides: TGTGCCAGCAGCGTAGACGGGGGTGATAATGAGCAGTTCTTC. It translates to CASSVDGGDNEQFF. The entire variable domain, with the rest obtained from reference TRBV9 and TRBJ2-1, is as follows: DSGVTQTPKHLITATGQRVTLRCSPRSGDLSVYWYQQSLDQGLQFLIQYYNGEERAKGNILERFSAQQFPDLHSELNLSSLELGDSALYFCASSVDGGDNEQFFGPGTRLTVL.

The chain is built from TRBV5-1 and TRBJ1-1; 10 positions match TRBD1. The CDR3 contains 15 residues. Trimming cost V 2 bases and J 7 bases; bases outside gene matches: 8. CDR1 is SGHRS, CDR2 YFSETQ, per germline. The CDR3 sequence is CASSLVGTGVLEAFF. Written as DNA, the CDR3 is TGCGCCAGCAGCTTAGTCGGGACAGGGGTTCTTGAAGCTTTCTTT.

The chain links TRBV6-1 to TRBJ1-4; D unclear. The CDR3 sequence is 17 residues long. The germline CDR1 and CDR2 sequences are MNHNS and SASEGT. The V gene lost 1 base and the J gene lost 0 bases, with 12 bases spanning the gap. Here the CDR3 DNA reads TGTGCCAGCAGTGAAGGGGCCGCTACGACAACTAATGAAAAACTGTTTTTT. It yields the protein CASSEGAATTTNEKLFF.

The chain recombines TRBV5-4 with TRBJ2-3, with 15 bases aligning to TRBD2. Trimming at V came to 2 bases and at J to 4 bases, leaving 2 bases not matched to a gene. CDR1 is SGHNT and CDR2 is YYREEE in the germline V gene (reference sequence). The CDR3 covers 16 residues. The CDR3 sequence is CASSFGLAGGPDTQYF. The DNA for the CDR3 is TGTGCCAGCAGCTTCGGACTAGCGGGGGGGCCAGATACGCAGTATTTT.

The chain is built from TRBV19 and TRBJ1-2; weak D call: TRBD1 (5 bases). Germline lookup yields CDR1 LNHDA and CDR2 SQIVND (reference sequence). V dropped 6 bases and J dropped 1 base, with 15 bases sitting between them. The CDR3 loop spans 15 amino acids. CDR3 nucleotides: TGTGCCAGTAGCCTGCGGCAGGGTGTTAACTATGGCTACACCTTC. Amino acid sequence: CASSLRQGVNYGYTF.

The V call is TRBV6-5, the J call TRBJ2-3; tentatively, D is TRBD2 (5 bases). CDR3 length: 15 residues. Germline V gene sequence: CDR1 MNHEY, CDR2 SVGAGI. V was cut by 2 bases and J by 4 bases, with 13 bases left in between. The CDR3 DNA follows: TGTGCCAGCAGTTACCCACTAGGGTTGCCAGATACGCAGTATTTT. This codes for CASSYPLGLPDTQYF.

The chain couples TRBV19 to TRBJ1-1; 9 bases are shared with TRBD1. The CDR3 sequence is 14 residues long. J gave up 11 bases and V 5 bases, and 12 bases lay outside the gene matches. From germline, CDR1 is LNHDA and CDR2 SQIVND (reference sequence). CDR3 region: CASSPYSGQGGAFF. The CDR3 DNA reads TGTGCCAGTAGTCCCTATTCGGGACAGGGAGGGGCTTTCTTT.